The rows below give T cell receptor beta chains drawn from one sample of a study of cytomegalovirus exposure and HLA in healthy donors. Only in-frame clones appear in the TCRdb table, and some are missing; sequencing was by immunoSEQ multiplex PCR. This sample carries 100,000 to 150,000 clones, around three quarters of them seen once, and the ten largest clones take roughly 3.5%. The sequenced sample was PBMCs. Receptor source: a woman in her forties or fifties in good health and CMV-seronegative. CDR3s include the opening cysteine and the closing phenylalanine or tryptophan. Fields, in order: V gene, D gene, clone size, J gene, CDR3 protein, CDR3 DNA. A D gene is named only where the DNA matches it firmly. A row's size may be missing; if present it is once, few, many or a size class.

TRBV29-1,.,once,TRBJ2-3,CSVAGGIMEGASMNF,.
TRBV4-1,.,once,TRBJ2-3,CASSQDWTVQDTQYF,TGCGCCAGCAGCCAAGACTGGACAGTTCAAGATACGCAGTATTTT
TRBV29-1,TRBD1,.,TRBJ2-7,CSVDLTGTDYEQYF,TGCAGCGTCGACCTTACCGGGACAGATTACGAGCAGTACTTC
TRBV7-2,.,.,TRBJ2-7,CASSSISYEQYF,TGTGCCAGCAGCTCAATTAGTTACGAGCAGTACTTC
TRBV28,TRBD1,.,TRBJ1-3,CASSSGGTALSGNTIYF,TGTGCCAGCAGTTCGGGGGGGACAGCCCTCTCTGGAAACACCATATATTTT
TRBV28,.,.,TRBJ1-6,CASSGGLGQLHF,TGTGCCAGCAGTGGGGGACTGGGTCAGCTCCACTTT
TRBV7-2,TRBD2,.,TRBJ2-1,CASSLALAGGTYNEQFF,TGTGCCAGCAGCTTAGCGCTAGCGGGAGGGACCTACAATGAGCAGTTCTTC
TRBV7-6,.,few,TRBJ1-2,CATETGGPNYGYTF,TGTGCCACCGAGACGGGGGGTCCCAACTATGGCTACACCTTC
TRBV2,TRBD1,.,TRBJ2-6,CASGQGAGGANVLTF,TGTGCCAGTGGACAGGGGGCGGGAGGGGCCAACGTCCTGACTTTC
TRBV13,TRBD1,once,TRBJ1-2,CASSLGGGAFDYGYTF,TGTGCCAGCAGCTTAGGAGGGGGCGCGTTCGACTATGGCTACACCTTC
TRBV28,.,few,TRBJ1-1,CASSFLRLRGNTEAFF,TGTGCCAGCAGTTTTCTCCGACTGAGAGGCAACACTGAAGCTTTCTTT
TRBV9,.,once,TRBJ2-7,CASSERDSFYEQYF,TGTGCCAGCAGCGAACGTGACAGCTTCTACGAGCAGTACTTC
TRBV6-5,TRBD2,.,TRBJ2-3,CASRETSGITDTQYF,TGTGCCAGCAGGGAGACTAGCGGGATTACAGATACGCAGTATTTT
TRBV4-1,TRBD1,.,TRBJ2-1,CASSQGLARDRGLRLQFF,TGCGCCAGCAGCCAAGGACTTGCCCGGGACAGGGGACTAAGGCTACAGTTCTTC
TRBV6-5,TRBD2,.,TRBJ2-1,CASSSLAGANEQFF,TGTGCCAGCAGTAGCCTAGCGGGAGCCAATGAGCAGTTCTTC
TRBV28,TRBD1,.,TRBJ2-2,CASSFPTGARELFF,TGTGCCAGCAGTTTCCCGACAGGGGCGAGGGAGCTGTTTTTT
TRBV28,.,once,TRBJ1-2,CASRDINYGYTF,TGTGCCAGCAGAGACATTAACTATGGCTACACCTTC
TRBV27,.,.,TRBJ1-2,CASSLRQIPQTHYGYTF,TGTGCCAGCAGTTTACGACAGATACCCCAAACACACTATGGCTACACCTTC
TRBV7-2,.,.,TRBJ2-2,CASSLGLARASHTGELFF,TGTGCCAGCAGCTTAGGTCTAGCGCGAGCCAGCCACACCGGGGAGCTGTTTTTT
TRBV6-4,.,.,TRBJ2-7,CASSDPPPGYTYEQYF,TGTGCCAGCAGTGACCCCCCGCCCGGGTACACCTACGAGCAGTACTTC
TRBV5-6,TRBD1,.,TRBJ2-7,CASRLGQGLYEQYF,TGTGCCAGCAGGTTGGGACAGGGCCTCTACGAGCAGTACTTC
TRBV7-9,TRBD1,once,TRBJ1-2,CASSWTGGFVGYTF,TGTGCCAGCAGTTGGACAGGGGGCTTCGTTGGCTACACCTTC
TRBV28,.,.,TRBJ2-5,CASSFGLETQYF,TGTGCCAGCAGTTTTGGCTTAGAGACCCAGTACTTC
TRBV11-2,.,.,TRBJ1-1,CASSFSKNGEAFF,TGTGCCAGCAGCTTTTCCAAAAACGGTGAAGCTTTCTTT
TRBV21-1,.,.,TRBJ2-2,CASSKVGRKNTGELFF,TGTGCCAGCAGCAAAGTTGGGAGGAAGAACACCGGGGAGCTGTTTTTT
TRBV30,TRBD2,.,TRBJ2-1,CAWSVLSGSSYNEQFF,TGTGCCTGGAGTGTACTTAGCGGGAGCTCCTACAATGAGCAGTTCTTC
TRBV30,.,.,TRBJ2-3,CAWSVVGAGDTQYF,TGTGCCTGGAGTGTTGTGGGAGCGGGCGATACGCAGTATTTT
TRBV27,.,.,TRBJ2-7,CASSLGGGASYEQYF,TGTGCCAGCAGTTTAGGAGGGGGCGCATCCTACGAGCAGTACTTC
TRBV30,.,.,TRBJ1-6,CAWTRGAGSPLHF,TGTGCCTGGACCCGGGGGGCGGGCTCACCCCTCCACTTT
TRBV7-9,.,.,TRBJ1-1,CSSSLRGGGREKAFF,TGTTCCAGCAGCTTGCGGGGCGGGGGTCGAGAAAAAGCTTTCTTT
TRBV14,.,few,TRBJ2-1,CAREGQGGYNEQFF,TGTGCCAGGGAGGGCCAGGGAGGCTACAATGAGCAGTTCTTC
TRBV18,.,.,TRBJ2-7,CASSPFEGGHEQYF,TGTGCCAGCTCACCCTTCGAGGGTGGCCACGAGCAGTACTTC
TRBV28,.,.,TRBJ2-4,CASSLGAEWENIQYF,TGTGCCAGCAGTTTGGGGGCAGAATGGGAAAACATTCAGTACTTC
TRBV5-1,.,.,TRBJ2-7,CASSPILEGGSYEQYF,TGCGCCAGCAGCCCTATTTTAGAGGGCGGCTCCTACGAGCAGTACTTC
TRBV7-2,TRBD1,.,TRBJ2-5,CASKTATGVETQYF,TGTGCCAGCAAAACCGCGACAGGGGTGGAGACCCAGTACTTC
TRBV28,TRBD1,once,TRBJ1-5,CASVPTGHQPQHF,TGTGCCAGCGTTCCGACAGGGCATCAGCCCCAGCATTTT
TRBV11-3,TRBD2,.,TRBJ2-5,CASSPDATSGSEQYF,TGTGCCAGCAGCCCAGACGCGACTAGCGGGAGTGAGCAGTACTTC
TRBV9,.,.,TRBJ2-2,CASSVGERELFF,TGTGCCAGCAGCGTCGGAGAGAGGGAGCTGTTTTTT
TRBV7-3,.,.,TRBJ2-2,CASSLLDSQYSTGELFF,TGTGCCAGCAGCTTATTGGACTCACAGTACTCCACCGGGGAGCTGTTTTTT
TRBV13,.,.,TRBJ2-7,CASSLIGMVHEQYF,TGTGCCAGCAGCTTAATCGGGATGGTTCACGAGCAGTACTTC
TRBV6-4,.,.,TRBJ2-3,CASSVGDTQYF,TGTGCCAGCAGTGTCGGGGATACGCAGTATTTT
TRBV19,.,.,TRBJ1-1,CASSNDRSNTEAFF,TGTGCCAGTAGTAATGACAGGTCGAACACTGAAGCTTTCTTT
TRBV4-3,TRBD2,few,TRBJ2-3,CASSLEPGLAGVEQYF,TGCGCCAGCAGCCTGGAACCGGGACTAGCGGGAGTTGAGCAGTATTTT
TRBV9,.,.,TRBJ2-7,CASSAEMGWDSYYEQYF,TGTGCCAGCAGCGCGGAGATGGGGTGGGACTCCTACTACGAGCAGTACTTC
TRBV5-4,.,.,TRBJ1-1,CASSFQGMNTEAFF,TGTGCCAGCAGCTTCCAGGGAATGAACACTGAAGCTTTCTTT
TRBV7-9,TRBD2,.,TRBJ2-5,CSSSARPIFSGREETQYF,TGTTCCAGCAGCGCGAGACCCATATTTAGCGGGAGGGAAGAGACCCAGTACTTC
TRBV29-1,TRBD1,.,TRBJ1-1,CSVEGQGATEAFF,TGCAGCGTTGAGGGACAGGGGGCGACTGAAGCTTTCTTT
TRBV4-3,.,few,TRBJ1-3,CASSQGGGFHTIYF,TGCGCCAGCAGCCAAGGCGGGGGGTTCCACACCATATATTTT
TRBV20-1,TRBD1,.,TRBJ2-1,CSDTGTGTQFF,TGCAGTGACACCGGGACAGGGACGCAGTTCTTC
TRBV12-5,TRBD1,.,TRBJ1-1,CASGLDRGTEAFF,TGTGCTAGTGGTTTGGACAGGGGCACTGAAGCTTTCTTT
TRBV2,TRBD1,.,TRBJ2-5,CASSDDRQGIQTQYF,TGTGCCAGCAGCGACGACCGACAGGGAATTCAGACCCAGTACTTC
TRBV29-1,TRBD1,once,TRBJ2-1,CSSLDRVSYNEQFF,TGCAGCTCCCTGGACAGGGTCTCCTACAATGAGCAGTTCTTC
TRBV7-9,TRBD2,.,TRBJ2-3,CASSLGGLAGVTDTQYF,TGTGCCAGCAGCTTAGGAGGACTAGCGGGAGTAACAGATACGCAGTATTTT